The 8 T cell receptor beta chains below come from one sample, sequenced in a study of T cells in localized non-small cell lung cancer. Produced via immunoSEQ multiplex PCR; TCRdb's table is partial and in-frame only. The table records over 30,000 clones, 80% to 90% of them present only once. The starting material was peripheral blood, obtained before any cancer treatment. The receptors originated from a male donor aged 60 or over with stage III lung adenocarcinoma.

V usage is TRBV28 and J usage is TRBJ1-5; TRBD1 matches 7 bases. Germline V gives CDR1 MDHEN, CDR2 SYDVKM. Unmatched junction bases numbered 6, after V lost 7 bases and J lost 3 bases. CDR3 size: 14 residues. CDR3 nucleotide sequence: TGTGCCAGCACCTCCGGGACAGCCAATCAGCCCCAGCATTTT. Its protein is CASTSGTANQPQHF.

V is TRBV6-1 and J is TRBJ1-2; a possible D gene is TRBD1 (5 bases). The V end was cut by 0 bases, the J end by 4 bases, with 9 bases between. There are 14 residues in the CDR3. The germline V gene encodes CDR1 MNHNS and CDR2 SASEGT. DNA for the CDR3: TGTGCCAGCAGTGAAGCGGGGGGTCTCTATGGCTACACCTTC. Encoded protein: CASSEAGGLYGYTF.

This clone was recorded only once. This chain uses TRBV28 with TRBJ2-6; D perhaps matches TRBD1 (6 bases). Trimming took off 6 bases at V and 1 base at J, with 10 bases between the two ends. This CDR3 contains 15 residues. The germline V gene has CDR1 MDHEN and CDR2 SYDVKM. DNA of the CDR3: TGTGCCAGCAGCCGAACAGGGTCTGGGGCCAACGTCCTGACTTTC. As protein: CASSRTGSGANVLTF.

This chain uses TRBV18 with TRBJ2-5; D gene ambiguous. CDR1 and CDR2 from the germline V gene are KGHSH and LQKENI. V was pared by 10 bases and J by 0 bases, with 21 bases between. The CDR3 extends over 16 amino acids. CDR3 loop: CATTPPGVTDQETQYF. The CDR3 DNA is TGTGCCACCACGCCCCCCGGCGTAACGGACCAAGAGACCCAGTACTTC.

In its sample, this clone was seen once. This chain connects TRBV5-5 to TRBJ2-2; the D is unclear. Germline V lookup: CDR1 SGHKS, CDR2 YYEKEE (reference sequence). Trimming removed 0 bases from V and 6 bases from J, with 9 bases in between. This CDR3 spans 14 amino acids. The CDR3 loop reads CASSLASPAGELFF. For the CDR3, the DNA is TGTGCCAGCAGCTTGGCGTCCCCGGCCGGGGAGCTGTTTTTT.

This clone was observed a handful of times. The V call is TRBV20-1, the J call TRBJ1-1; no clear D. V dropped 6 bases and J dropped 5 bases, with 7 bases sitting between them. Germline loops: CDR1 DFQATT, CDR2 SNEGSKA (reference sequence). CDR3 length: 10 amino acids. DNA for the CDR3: TGCAGTGCAGCGAGGACTGAAGCTTTCTTT. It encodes CSAARTEAFF.

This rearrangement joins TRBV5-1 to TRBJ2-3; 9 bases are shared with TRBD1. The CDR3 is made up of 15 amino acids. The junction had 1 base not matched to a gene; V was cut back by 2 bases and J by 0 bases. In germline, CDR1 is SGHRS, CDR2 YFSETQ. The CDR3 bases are TGCGCCAGCAGCTTACAGGGGGCAAGCACAGATACGCAGTATTTT. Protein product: CASSLQGASTDTQYF. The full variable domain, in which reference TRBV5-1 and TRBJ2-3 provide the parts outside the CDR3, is KAGVTQTPRYLIKTRGQQVTLSCSPISGHRSVSWYQQTPGQGLQFLFEYFSETQRNKGNFPGRFSGRQFSNSRSEMNVSTLELGDSALYLCASSLQGASTDTQYFGPGTRLTVL.

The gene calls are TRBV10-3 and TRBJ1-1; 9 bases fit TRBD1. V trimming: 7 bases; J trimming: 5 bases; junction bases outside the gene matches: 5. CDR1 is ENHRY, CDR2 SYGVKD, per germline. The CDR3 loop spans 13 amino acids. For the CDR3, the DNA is TGTGCCATCAAAGGGACAGGGACGACTGAAGCTTTCTTT. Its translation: CAIKGTGTTEAFF.